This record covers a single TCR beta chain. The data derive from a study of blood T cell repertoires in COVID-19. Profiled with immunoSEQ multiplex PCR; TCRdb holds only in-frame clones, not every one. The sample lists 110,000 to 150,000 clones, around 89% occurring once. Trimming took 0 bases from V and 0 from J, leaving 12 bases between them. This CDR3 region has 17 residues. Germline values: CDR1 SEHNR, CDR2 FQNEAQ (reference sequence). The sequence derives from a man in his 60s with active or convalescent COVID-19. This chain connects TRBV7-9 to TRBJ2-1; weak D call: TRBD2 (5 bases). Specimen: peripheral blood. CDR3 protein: CASSLAWSGVSYNEQFF. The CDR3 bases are TGTGCCAGCAGCTTAGCATGGAGCGGAGTCTCCTACAATGAGCAGTTCTTC.